Given below is one TCR beta chain in context. What this receptor recognizes is not known. No base quality values were provided; no much bigger clone lies one nucleotide off. From a lookup of the germline V gene, CDR1 and CDR2 are SGHTA and FQGNSA. V is pruned by 4 bases and J by 5 bases, leaving 5 bases of the junction without a gene match. From cysteine to phenylalanine, the CDR3 is 16 amino acids long. Only the CDR3 DNA stays, 48 bases, in frame from base 1. These data belong to a study of shared clonotypes between healthy human individuals (dated by TCRdb to 2019 to 2021). Study-wide context: The cohort comprised two women and a few men aged 18 to 49 years. For each donor, CD4 naive and CD4 memory were each given three plates, CD8 naive was given two plates, and CD8 memory was given one plate. The study deeply sequenced blood TCR repertoires of several healthy adults to estimate repertoire size and the extent of clonotype sharing between individuals. Between about 0.85 and 8.9 billion PBMCs per donor were obtained by leukapheresis. To increase sequencing depth and limit assay-specific biases, different laboratories used diverse techniques to prepare libraries and sequence TCR repertoires.

Using the deep immunoSEQ assay, TCR CDR3 regions were amplified from genomic DNA by multiplex PCR. Extracted genomic DNA from each cell subset was spread evenly across all wells of several immunoSEQ 96-well plates, with each plate serving as a replicate. For sorted subsets, about 200 ng genomic DNA, equal to tens of thousands of T cell genomes, was loaded into each replicate PCR. Purified libraries were quantified with a Qubit 3.0 fluorometer, sized on a Bioanalyzer 2100, and re-quantified with the KAPA Library Quantification kit. Each immunoSEQ 96-well plate was sequenced on its own single-read 150-cycle Illumina NextSeq 550 flow cell. Regarding the original processing steps: Because only junctional sequences without quality scores were contained in the immunoSEQ output, filtering matching that applied to full-length reads could not be performed. Sequences were annotated with PyIR, a Python wrapper for IgBLAST v1.9, using IMGT germline references to assign V/J genes and CDR3. Reads were filtered out if the reads had weak V/J assignments (E-value above 1e-6), no CDR3, stop codons, out-of-frame junctions, or ambiguous translated residues. V3J clonotypes were defined as sequences sharing an identical inferred V gene, J gene, and CDR3 amino acid sequence. The percentage overlap between two repertoires was calculated by dividing the number of shared unique clonotypes by the size of the smaller repertoire. Richness of each repertoire was evaluated using RTK rarefaction, the Chao1 estimator, and Recon v2.1 estimates of unobserved clonotypes. Generation probabilities were computed with OLGA for all TCRbeta clonotypes obtained by the gDNA method from several donors. TCRdb stores this immuneACCESS table with in-frame sequences only. Part of the clones is absent; in the studies checked, under half of the shortfall reflects unresolved V genes, and no reason is known for the rest. V and J calls and clone size follow that table, whereas D and trimming were derived from the DNA. The sample table records some 2,100,000 clones; under 95% of these occur just once. Roughly 1.7% of the sample goes to the ten largest clones.

For the CD8 naive samples, CD45RO-negative cells were positively selected for CCR7, yielding a CD45RA+CCR7+ population from which TemRA cells were excluded. The donors were healthy, HIV-negative adults with no recently reported acute infections or vaccinations. Only Caucasian adults living in Nashville, Tennessee, USA were represented among the donors. Blood was collected by leukapheresis, and PBMCs were isolated by Ficoll-Histopaque density gradient centrifugation and then cryopreserved in liquid nitrogen vapor phase. Purity and quantity of every magnetically sorted T cell population were checked by analytical flow cytometry. From each sorted fraction, genomic DNA was isolated and quantified by UV absorbance on a Nanodrop 2000c. Study-wide findings and limitations: Incomplete sequencing was indicated by rarefaction of sorted-subset datasets, despite the large sequencing depth. Sampling was restricted to blood, and TCR repertoires in tissues likely differ from the TCR repertoires found in blood. Compared with non-shared clonotypes, clonotypes shared by all four sorted-subset donors had higher generation probabilities. Larger estimated clonotype richness was generally found for naive subsets than for memory subsets. When a handful of donors were compared, the shared fraction of clonotypes was around 4.6% for naive CD4, over 3% for naive CD8, about 2.4% for memory CD4, and 0.4% for memory CD8. The genetic and exposure-history diversity represented was limited by the small number of donors. Pairwise subsampling led to the expectation that sequencing depth would affect the degree of clonotype sharing among donors.

The chain is assembled from TRBV7-2 and TRBJ2-3; a stretch of 14 junction bases matches TRBD2. Specimen: naive CD8+ T cells from PBMCs. The cell subset or site label, as the study defines it: CD45RA+CCR7+. The receptor was derived from a man between 18 and 35 years old in good health. Some clones in this sample may be carry-over from other donors' samples. The CDR3 region: CASSYPGLAGEDTQYF. In nucleotides, the sequence is TGTGCCAGCAGCTATCCGGGACTAGCGGGAGAAGATACGCAGTATTTT.